A selection of T cell receptor beta chains follows, all from one sample in a study of T cell responses to AZD1222 COVID-19 vaccine. The assay was immunoSEQ multiplex PCR, and TCRdb's table has in-frame clones only and misses some. The table has fewer than 110,000 clones, around nine tenths seen once; the top ten hold 22%. The sequencing used peripheral blood, collected on day 0 of AZD1222 vaccination. These receptors were collected from an adult in good health. Each CDR3 is given with its conserved first and last residue. A D gene is named only where the DNA matches it firmly. A clone size is listed for some rows: how often the clone was seen (once, few, many), or a class if it is expanded.

TRBV2,TRBJ2-5,.,TRBD1,TGTGCCAGCAGTTTAACAGGGGGCGCGAACCAAGAGACCCAGTACTTC,CASSLTGGANQETQYF
TRBV10-2,TRBJ2-2,.,.,TGCGCCAGCAGTGAGTCGTCGGACACCGGGGAGCTGTTTTTT,CASSESSDTGELFF
TRBV9,TRBJ1-4,.,.,TGTGCCAGCAGCCCGCAGACCCCGACCCAGGGAGTGAATGAAAAACTGTTTTTT,CASSPQTPTQGVNEKLFF
TRBV7-6,TRBJ1-4,.,.,TGTGCCAGCAGCTTAGCGACCGGGGGCTATGAAAAACTGTTTTTT,CASSLATGGYEKLFF
TRBV25-1,TRBJ2-7,once,.,TGTGCCAGCAGTCCCAAGGGAACGTACGAGCAGTACTTC,CASSPKGTYEQYF
TRBV27,TRBJ2-7,.,TRBD2,TGTGCCAGTTCCCGACTAGCGGGATCGTACGAGCAGTACTTC,CASSRLAGSYEQYF
TRBV9,TRBJ2-5,.,.,TGTGCCAGCAGCGTAGGTTCCAACCCTGGGGGGACCCAGTACTTC,CASSVGSNPGGTQYF
TRBV3-1/TRBV3-2,TRBJ1-1,.,TRBD1,TGTGCCAGCAGCCAAGTTCCAGGGGGGAGGACTGAAGCTTTCTTT,CASSQVPGGRTEAFF
TRBV6-2/TRBV6-3,TRBJ2-3,once,TRBD1,TGTGCCAGCAGTCCCGGACAGGGGGTAACAGATACGCAGTATTTT,CASSPGQGVTDTQYF
TRBV19,TRBJ1-5,.,.,TGTGCCAGTGCGCCCCCGATCTTTTATCAGCCCCAGCATTTT,CASAPPIFYQPQHF
TRBV6-2/TRBV6-3,TRBJ2-3,.,TRBD1,TGTGCCAGCAGTTGGGACAGGGATGTGACAGATACGCAGTATTTT,CASSWDRDVTDTQYF
TRBV5-4,TRBJ2-5,.,.,TGTGCCAGCAGCCGTGGACCGAAACCTCAAGAGACCCAGTACTTC,CASSRGPKPQETQYF
TRBV4-1,TRBJ2-2,.,.,TGCGCCAGCAGCCAATCCCGGGATACCGGGGAGCTGTTTTTT,CASSQSRDTGELFF
TRBV21-1,TRBJ1-1,.,.,TGTGCCAGCAGCAAATTCGTATGGCGGAACACTGAAGCTTTCTTT,CASSKFVWRNTEAFF
TRBV7-3,TRBJ1-1,.,TRBD1,TGTGCCAGCAGCTTAGGACAGGAAAACACTGAAGCTTTCTTT,CASSLGQENTEAFF
TRBV9,TRBJ1-3,.,TRBD1,TGTGCCAGCAGCGCTGGGACAGGCGGAAACACCATATATTTT,CASSAGTGGNTIYF
TRBV5-1,TRBJ2-7,.,.,TGCGCCAGCAGCTTGGGTCCCGGCAGCTACGAGCAGTACTTC,CASSLGPGSYEQYF
TRBV12-3/TRBV12-4,TRBJ2-1,.,.,TGTGCCAGCAACCGGGGCTCTTACAATGAGCAGTTCTTC,CASNRGSYNEQFF
TRBV19,TRBJ2-1,few,.,TGTGCCAGTAGGGTCGGGGGGCCCGAGGGATACAATGAGCAGTTCTTC,CASRVGGPEGYNEQFF
TRBV7-2,TRBJ1-2,.,TRBD1,TGTGCCAGCAGCAAGGACAGGGTCCGTGGCTACACCTTC,CASSKDRVRGYTF
TRBV9,TRBJ1-4,once,.,TGTGCCAGCAGCGTAGGGGGGCCTAATGAAAAACTGTTTTTT,CASSVGGPNEKLFF
TRBV5-4,TRBJ1-2,.,.,TGTGCCAGCAGTTCTGACAAGACTTATGGCTACACCTTC,CASSSDKTYGYTF
TRBV4-1,TRBJ2-2,.,.,TGCGCCACTCGCGACTGGAACACCGGGGAGCTGTTTTTT,CATRDWNTGELFF
TRBV4-3,TRBJ2-3,.,TRBD1,TGCGCCAGCAGACGGGACAGACGGACAGATACGCAGTATTTT,CASRRDRRTDTQYF
TRBV18,TRBJ2-3,once,.,TGTGCCAGCTCATTATACTCAGATACGCAGTATTTT,CASSLYSDTQYF
TRBV7-2,TRBJ2-7,once,.,TGTGCCAGCAGCTCTTCGACCTACGGGCAGTACTTC,CASSSSTYGQYF
TRBV10-3,TRBJ2-7,.,.,TGTGCCATCAGTGAGTCGGGCACCACCTACGAGCAGTACTTC,CAISESGTTYEQYF
TRBV6-1,TRBJ2-3,.,.,TGTGCCAGCAGGCCCGACGGGGGCGGGACAGATACGCAGTATTTT,CASRPDGGGTDTQYF
TRBV7-2,TRBJ2-1,.,TRBD2,TGTGCCAGCAGCTTAACTAGCGGCTACAATGAGCAGTTCTTC,CASSLTSGYNEQFF